This T cell receptor beta chain was documented in a study of T cell repertoires in cytomegalovirus infection. Via MiXCR, TCRdb re-called the reads, giving one row per CDR3 protein. The sample has about 440,000 distinct CDR3 sequences, roughly 31% seen once. Germline CDR1 SEHNR, CDR2 FQNEAQ (reference sequence). J gave up 5 bases and V 5 bases, and 11 bases lay outside the gene matches. CDR3 size: 16 residues. This clonotype turned up a few times. The chain carries TRBV7-9 and TRBJ2-4; 8 bases match TRBD1. Sequenced material: PBMCs. The clonotype originates from a human donor in good health (CMV status not recorded). Some clones in this sample may be carry-over from other donors' samples. CDR3 sequence (DNA): TGTGCCAGCAGCCTCCGACAGGGGATGGGTGAAAACATTCAGTACTTC. It encodes CASSLRQGMGENIQYF.